This T cell receptor beta chain was identified in a study of blood T cell repertoires in COVID-19 (dated by TCRdb to the early 2020s). About the full investigation: Collaborator samples came from the United States, Italy and Spain and covered acute and convalescent phases of COVID-19. Subjects who had been exposed to COVID-19, were actively infected with it, or had recovered from it provided the deeply sampled blood TCRbeta repertoires that made up the dataset. Sample metadata almost always included a de-identified subject ID, COVID-19 status, age in years and sex. The prospective study material was composed of cDNA or gDNA derived from T cells, B-cell-depleted T cells, or PBMCs. Where available, HLA class I and class II types were obtained from metadata supplied by the sample provider rather than from assay-based typing. The repertoires were released in a freely available public database intended as a resource for research on the immune response to SARS-CoV-2. The samples were drawn from two sources: the first 160 participants of the ongoing ImmuneRACE study, and 950 to 1,500 subjects contributed by 6 global collaborators. The paper's findings and limits, for the study overall: The amount of clinical and demographic metadata varied by source and participant and was provided uncurated.

The immunoSEQ Assay, a bias-controlled multiplex PCR, was used to amplify TCRbeta CDR3 regions from genomic DNA. In the paper's pipeline: Nucleated cell counts per sample were estimated from amplification of reference gene primers within the assay. Sequence reads were collapsed and filtered to measure the absolute abundance of every unique TCRbeta CDR3 rearrangement. For each sample, productive Simpson clonality was calculated by taking the square root of Simpson's diversity index across productive rearrangements. This immuneACCESS table, as held by TCRdb, lists in-frame sequences with V and J called but not all clones. Of the missing ones, under half trace to an unresolved V gene in checked studies; the others have no known cause. V and J calls and clone size follow that table, whereas D and trimming were derived from the DNA. The sample contains roughly 200,000 clones, 70% to 90% of them found a single time. Clones ranked in the top ten supply 20% to 25% of the sample.

Sequences SGHRS (CDR1) and YFSETQ (CDR2) are obtained from the germline V gene. CDR3 length: 14 amino acids, cysteine to phenylalanine. Only CDR3 DNA is held: 42 bases, read in frame from base 1. Trimming takes 2 bases from V and 7 bases from J, and the germline ends sit 13 bases apart. There are a few counts of this clone. Its recognized antigen is unknown. No per-base quality is available; no much larger clone lies one base away. The collaborating institutions used their own protocols to collect whole blood in K2EDTA tubes. For TCRbeta analysis, collaborator samples were shipped as frozen whole blood, as isolated PBMCs, or as DNA extracted from either sample type.

Sequencing was performed on peripheral blood. The receptor's source is a man aged 60 to 75 with active or convalescent COVID-19. Recombination linked TRBV5-1 to TRBJ2-1; D gene: possibly TRBD2, on 6 matching bases. In nucleotides, the sequence is TGCGCCAGCAGCTTCCTAGCGAGTGGTAATGAGCAGTTCTTC. It codes for CASSFLASGNEQFF.